The clone carrying this T cell receptor beta chain was observed many times. TCRdb itself ran the 5' RACE reads through MiXCR, one entry per CDR3 protein. This table has about 17,000 distinct CDR3 sequences, about 19% appearing once. The CDR3 length is 14 residues. Germline V CDR1 and CDR2: GTSNPN, SVGIG (reference sequence). V dropped 4 bases and J dropped 1 base, with 12 bases sitting between them. These data come from a study of spatial heterogeneity in lung cancer. Study-wide context: The study consistently detected more beta-chain than alpha-chain sequences.

Time point reported: blood at routine non-recurrence follow-up after resection. Unsorted samples of tumor, nontumor lung or frozen PBMC had their whole RNA sequenced. Material: PBMCs, obtained at follow-up. The rearrangement links TRBV30 to TRBJ2-3; D gene ambiguous. The sequence was collected from a male donor with early-stage non-small cell lung cancer. CDR3 protein: CAWIKLRGTDTQYF. The CDR3 nucleotides read TGTGCCTGGATCAAACTTAGGGGCACAGATACGCAGTATTTT.